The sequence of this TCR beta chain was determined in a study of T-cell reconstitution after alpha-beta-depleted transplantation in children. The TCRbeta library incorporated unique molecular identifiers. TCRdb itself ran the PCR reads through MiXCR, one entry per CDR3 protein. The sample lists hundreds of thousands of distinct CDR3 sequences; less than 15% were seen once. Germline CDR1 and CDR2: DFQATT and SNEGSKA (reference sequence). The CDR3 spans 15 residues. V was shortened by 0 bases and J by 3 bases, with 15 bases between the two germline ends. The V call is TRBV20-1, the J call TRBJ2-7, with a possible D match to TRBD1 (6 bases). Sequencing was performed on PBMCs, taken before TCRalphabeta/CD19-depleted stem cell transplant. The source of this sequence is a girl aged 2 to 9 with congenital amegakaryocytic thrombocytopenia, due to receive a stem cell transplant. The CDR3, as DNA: TGCAGTGCTAGAGAGGACAGACAAATTAACTACGAGCAGTACTTC. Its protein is CSAREDRQINYEQYF.